This is a list of T cell receptor beta chains from one sample in a study of T cell repertoires in cytomegalovirus infection. No antigen is known for these receptors. Each CDR3 protein is one row after TCRdb ran MiXCR on the reads. The sample lists 830,000 or so distinct CDR3 sequences, about 31% occurring once. Source: cultured CD8+ T cells from PBMCs, taken from culture after CMV antigen stimulation. These receptors were obtained from a human donor in good health (CMV status not recorded). Some clones in this sample may be carry-over from other donors' samples. Each CDR3 is given with its conserved first and last residue. D genes are given only for firm matches. Where a row states a size, it is once, few, many or the class of an expanded clone; other rows omit it.

abundance | j_gene | d_gene | v_gene | CDR3aa | CDR3nt
. | TRBJ2-1 | . | TRBV10-3 | CAVYSAGFGNEQFF | TGTGCCGTCTATTCCGCAGGCTTTGGCAATGAGCAGTTCTTC
few | TRBJ2-5 | . | TRBV10-3 | CACAGEETQYF | TGTGCCTGCGCAGGGGAAGAGACCCAGTACTTC
. | TRBJ2-7 | . | TRBV6-5 | CASSYGQSSYEQYF | TGTGCCAGCAGTTACGGGCAGAGCTCCTACGAGCAGTACTTC
few | TRBJ2-3 | . | TRBV6-6 | CASIGQPNTDTQYF | TGTGCCAGCATCGGACAACCCAACACAGATACGCAGTATTTT
few | TRBJ1-6 | . | TRBV6-2/TRBV6-3 | CASSLSSGQSIHPLHF | TGTGCCAGCAGTCTATCCTCAGGACAGTCAATTCACCCCCTCCACTTT
. | TRBJ2-3 | . | TRBV12-5 | CASGLLRGADTQYF | TGTGCTAGTGGTTTGCTTAGGGGGGCAGATACGCAGTATTTT
. | TRBJ1-4 | TRBD1 | TRBV9 | CASTAGQATNEKLFF | TGTGCCAGCACCGCGGGACAGGCAACTAATGAAAAACTGTTTTTT
. | TRBJ1-2 | . | TRBV25-1 | CASSAGRIFGYTF | TGTGCCAGCAGTGCGGGACGGATCTTTGGCTACACCTTC
. | TRBJ1-1 | . | TRBV19 | CASSTSTEAFF | TGTGCCAGTAGTACTTCGACTGAAGCTTTCTTT
many | TRBJ2-1 | TRBD2 | TRBV7-3 | CASSLLTSTHGEQFF | TGTGCCAGCAGCTTACTGACTAGCACCCACGGGGAGCAGTTCTTC
few | TRBJ1-1 | . | TRBV12-3/TRBV12-4 | CASSFIPGGGLNTEAFF | TGTGCCAGCAGTTTTATCCCCGGGGGGGGATTGAACACTGAAGCTTTCTTT
. | TRBJ1-5 | . | TRBV20-1 | CSAREKDSSNQPQHF | TGCAGTGCTAGGGAAAAAGACTCGAGCAATCAGCCCCAGCATTTT
. | TRBJ1-5 | TRBD1 | TRBV20-1 | CSARDRGGQPQHF | TGCAGTGCTAGGGACAGGGGGGGTCAGCCCCAGCATTTT
many | TRBJ2-1 | . | TRBV12-3/TRBV12-4 | CASSFGGWNEQFF | TGTGCCAGCAGTTTCGGTGGATGGAATGAGCAGTTCTTC
. | TRBJ2-1 | TRBD2 | TRBV7-6 | CASSPDSGGADEQFF | TGTGCCAGCAGCCCGGATAGCGGGGGGGCTGATGAGCAGTTCTTC
few | TRBJ2-1 | . | TRBV10-2 | CASRGTEYNEQFF | TGCGCCAGCAGAGGGACCGAGTACAATGAGCAGTTCTTC
. | TRBJ1-2 | . | TRBV12-3/TRBV12-4 | CASSWGANGYTF | TGTGCCAGCAGTTGGGGGGCGAATGGCTACACCTTC
few | TRBJ1-5 | . | TRBV27 | CASSPGATQPQHF | TGTGCCAGCAGTCCCGGCGCGACACAGCCCCAGCATTTT
few | TRBJ1-1 | . | TRBV7-9 | CASSATGGSGTEAFF | TGTGCCAGCAGCGCGACAGGTGGTTCTGGCACTGAAGCTTTCTTT
many | TRBJ1-1 | . | TRBV6-5 | CASSYSTATEAFF | TGTGCCAGCAGTTACTCCACAGCCACTGAAGCTTTCTTT
. | TRBJ2-3 | . | TRBV10-3 | CATIDDTQYF | TGTGCCACCATAGATGATACGCAGTATTTT
many | TRBJ1-5 | TRBD1 | TRBV12-3/TRBV12-4 | CASSTGGRQPQHF | TGTGCCAGCAGTACAGGGGGAAGACAGCCCCAGCATTTT
. | TRBJ2-1 | . | TRBV6-5 | CASSYSPPNEQFF | TGTGCCAGCAGTTACTCCCCCCCGAATGAGCAGTTCTTC
. | TRBJ2-1 | . | TRBV6-6 | CASSWGPNEQFF | TGTGCCAGCAGCTGGGGGCCCAATGAGCAGTTCTTC
. | TRBJ1-2 | . | TRBV19 | CASSSRLFGYTF | TGTGCCAGTAGTTCCCGACTTTTTGGCTACACCTTC
. | TRBJ2-5 | TRBD2 | TRBV7-9 | CASSLETSGGTQETQYF | TGTGCCAGCAGCTTAGAAACGAGCGGGGGGACCCAAGAGACCCAGTACTTC
. | TRBJ2-6 | . | TRBV12-3/TRBV12-4 | CASSLASFPGAGEEWGRANVLTF | TGTGCCAGCAGTTTAGCATCGTTCCCCGGGGCAGGGGAAGAGTGGGGTCGGGCCAACGTCCTGACTTTC
. | TRBJ1-1 | . | TRBV6-2/TRBV6-3 | CASSYSSGWNTEAFF | TGTGCCAGCAGTTACTCGAGTGGGTGGAACACTGAAGCTTTCTTT
. | TRBJ2-3 | . | TRBV7-6 | CASSPTGYSSTDTHF | TGTGCCAGCAGCCCTACAGGGTACTCTAGCACAGATACGCATTTT
many | TRBJ2-2 | TRBD1 | TRBV7-6 | CASSRRPGQGAFMNTGELFF | TGTGCCAGCAGCCGTCGACCGGGACAGGGGGCTTTCATGAACACCGGGGAGCTGTTTTTT
many | TRBJ1-2 | . | TRBV7-9 | CASSLGEGTYGYTF | TGTGCCAGCAGCTTAGGAGAGGGAACCTATGGCTACACCTTC
few | TRBJ1-5 | . | TRBV7-9 | CASSLGRTSNQPQHF | TGTGCCAGCAGCTTAGGTCGGACTAGCAATCAGCCCCAGCATTTT
few | TRBJ1-3 | . | TRBV14 | CASSQAGSGNTIYF | TGTGCCAGCAGCCAAGCGGGTTCTGGAAACACCATATATTTT
few | TRBJ2-4 | . | TRBV2 | CASKGQLNLLAKNIQYF | TGTGCCAGCAAAGGACAGCTGAACCTCTTAGCCAAAAACATTCAGTACTTC
. | TRBJ2-2 | . | TRBV12-5 | CASGAGKPRPGELFF | TGTGCTAGTGGTGCAGGGAAACCTAGGCCCGGGGAGCTGTTTTTT
. | TRBJ1-5 | . | TRBV27 | CASSLSSGDSNQPQHF | TGTGCCAGCAGTTTATCGTCCGGCGATAGCAATCAGCCCCAGCATTTT
. | TRBJ2-1 | . | TRBV28 | CASSTRPSPYNEQFF | TGTGCCAGCAGTACCCGACCTTCCCCCTACAATGAGCAGTTCTTC
few | TRBJ1-1 | . | TRBV19 | CASSIEVPHLEAFF | TGTGCCAGTAGTATAGAGGTCCCCCACCTGGAAGCTTTCTTT
. | TRBJ2-3 | . | TRBV2 | CASRSWDTQYF | TGTGCCAGCAGGAGTTGGGATACGCAGTATTTT
. | TRBJ1-1 | . | TRBV5-5 | CASRSGRVSDTEAFF | TGTGCCAGCAGGTCGGGCCGGGTCTCTGACACTGAAGCTTTCTTT
. | TRBJ2-3 | . | TRBV20-1 | CSARKRLALTDTQYF | TGCAGTGCTAGGAAGCGTCTAGCGCTCACAGATACGCAGTATTTT
. | TRBJ2-1 | . | TRBV6-2/TRBV6-3 | CASSYFTGHTEQFF | TGTGCCAGCAGTTATTTCACAGGTCACACTGAGCAGTTCTTC
. | TRBJ2-1 | . | TRBV7-6 | CASSLPSLGAPVNEQFF | TGTGCCAGCAGCTTACCATCGCTAGGGGCGCCGGTCAATGAGCAGTTCTTC
. | TRBJ2-5 | . | TRBV19 | CASSTGRWEETQYF | TGTGCCAGTAGTACGGGACGGTGGGAAGAGACCCAGTACTTC
few | TRBJ2-3 | TRBD2 | TRBV6-5 | CATLGSTSGEPSTDTQYF | TGTGCCACCCTGGGATCAACTAGCGGGGAACCTAGCACAGATACGCAGTATTTT